The entry below describes one T cell receptor (beta chain). Its antigen is still unknown. TCRdb reprocessed the 5' RACE reads and reports one entry per CDR3 protein, with no DNA. Its listing shows 150,000 to 170,000 distinct CDR3 sequences. The data were obtained in a study of T cells expressing NK-cell markers. Study-level background: Among eight sequenced donors, seven carried HCMV seropositivity while one was seronegative.

Findings of the study overall: The study found dominant NKG2C+ clonotypes at about 1.0-8% of CD8+ T cells in roughly six donors. For four donors, these clonotypes were likewise the leading ones in the CD3+CD56-NKG2C+ fraction.

CDR3 length equals 13 residues. Germline V gene data show CDR1 as MGHDK and CDR2 as SYGVNS. This TCR derives from a woman aged 50 to 60 in good health. The sample taken for sequencing was blood T cells: a sorted CD56 or NKG2C T cell subset, CD4+ or CD8+ T cells, or bulk PBMC T cells (not recorded which). The rearrangement joins TRBV25-1 to TRBJ2-1. The CDR3 region is CASRTSSYNEQFF. The variable domain in full, with the rest retrieved from reference TRBV25-1 and TRBJ2-1, is EADIYQTPRYLVIGTGKKITLECSQTMGHDKMYWYQQDPGMELHLIHYSYGVNSTEKGDLSSESTVSRIRTEHFPLTLESARPSHTSQYLCASRTSSYNEQFFGPGTRLTVL.